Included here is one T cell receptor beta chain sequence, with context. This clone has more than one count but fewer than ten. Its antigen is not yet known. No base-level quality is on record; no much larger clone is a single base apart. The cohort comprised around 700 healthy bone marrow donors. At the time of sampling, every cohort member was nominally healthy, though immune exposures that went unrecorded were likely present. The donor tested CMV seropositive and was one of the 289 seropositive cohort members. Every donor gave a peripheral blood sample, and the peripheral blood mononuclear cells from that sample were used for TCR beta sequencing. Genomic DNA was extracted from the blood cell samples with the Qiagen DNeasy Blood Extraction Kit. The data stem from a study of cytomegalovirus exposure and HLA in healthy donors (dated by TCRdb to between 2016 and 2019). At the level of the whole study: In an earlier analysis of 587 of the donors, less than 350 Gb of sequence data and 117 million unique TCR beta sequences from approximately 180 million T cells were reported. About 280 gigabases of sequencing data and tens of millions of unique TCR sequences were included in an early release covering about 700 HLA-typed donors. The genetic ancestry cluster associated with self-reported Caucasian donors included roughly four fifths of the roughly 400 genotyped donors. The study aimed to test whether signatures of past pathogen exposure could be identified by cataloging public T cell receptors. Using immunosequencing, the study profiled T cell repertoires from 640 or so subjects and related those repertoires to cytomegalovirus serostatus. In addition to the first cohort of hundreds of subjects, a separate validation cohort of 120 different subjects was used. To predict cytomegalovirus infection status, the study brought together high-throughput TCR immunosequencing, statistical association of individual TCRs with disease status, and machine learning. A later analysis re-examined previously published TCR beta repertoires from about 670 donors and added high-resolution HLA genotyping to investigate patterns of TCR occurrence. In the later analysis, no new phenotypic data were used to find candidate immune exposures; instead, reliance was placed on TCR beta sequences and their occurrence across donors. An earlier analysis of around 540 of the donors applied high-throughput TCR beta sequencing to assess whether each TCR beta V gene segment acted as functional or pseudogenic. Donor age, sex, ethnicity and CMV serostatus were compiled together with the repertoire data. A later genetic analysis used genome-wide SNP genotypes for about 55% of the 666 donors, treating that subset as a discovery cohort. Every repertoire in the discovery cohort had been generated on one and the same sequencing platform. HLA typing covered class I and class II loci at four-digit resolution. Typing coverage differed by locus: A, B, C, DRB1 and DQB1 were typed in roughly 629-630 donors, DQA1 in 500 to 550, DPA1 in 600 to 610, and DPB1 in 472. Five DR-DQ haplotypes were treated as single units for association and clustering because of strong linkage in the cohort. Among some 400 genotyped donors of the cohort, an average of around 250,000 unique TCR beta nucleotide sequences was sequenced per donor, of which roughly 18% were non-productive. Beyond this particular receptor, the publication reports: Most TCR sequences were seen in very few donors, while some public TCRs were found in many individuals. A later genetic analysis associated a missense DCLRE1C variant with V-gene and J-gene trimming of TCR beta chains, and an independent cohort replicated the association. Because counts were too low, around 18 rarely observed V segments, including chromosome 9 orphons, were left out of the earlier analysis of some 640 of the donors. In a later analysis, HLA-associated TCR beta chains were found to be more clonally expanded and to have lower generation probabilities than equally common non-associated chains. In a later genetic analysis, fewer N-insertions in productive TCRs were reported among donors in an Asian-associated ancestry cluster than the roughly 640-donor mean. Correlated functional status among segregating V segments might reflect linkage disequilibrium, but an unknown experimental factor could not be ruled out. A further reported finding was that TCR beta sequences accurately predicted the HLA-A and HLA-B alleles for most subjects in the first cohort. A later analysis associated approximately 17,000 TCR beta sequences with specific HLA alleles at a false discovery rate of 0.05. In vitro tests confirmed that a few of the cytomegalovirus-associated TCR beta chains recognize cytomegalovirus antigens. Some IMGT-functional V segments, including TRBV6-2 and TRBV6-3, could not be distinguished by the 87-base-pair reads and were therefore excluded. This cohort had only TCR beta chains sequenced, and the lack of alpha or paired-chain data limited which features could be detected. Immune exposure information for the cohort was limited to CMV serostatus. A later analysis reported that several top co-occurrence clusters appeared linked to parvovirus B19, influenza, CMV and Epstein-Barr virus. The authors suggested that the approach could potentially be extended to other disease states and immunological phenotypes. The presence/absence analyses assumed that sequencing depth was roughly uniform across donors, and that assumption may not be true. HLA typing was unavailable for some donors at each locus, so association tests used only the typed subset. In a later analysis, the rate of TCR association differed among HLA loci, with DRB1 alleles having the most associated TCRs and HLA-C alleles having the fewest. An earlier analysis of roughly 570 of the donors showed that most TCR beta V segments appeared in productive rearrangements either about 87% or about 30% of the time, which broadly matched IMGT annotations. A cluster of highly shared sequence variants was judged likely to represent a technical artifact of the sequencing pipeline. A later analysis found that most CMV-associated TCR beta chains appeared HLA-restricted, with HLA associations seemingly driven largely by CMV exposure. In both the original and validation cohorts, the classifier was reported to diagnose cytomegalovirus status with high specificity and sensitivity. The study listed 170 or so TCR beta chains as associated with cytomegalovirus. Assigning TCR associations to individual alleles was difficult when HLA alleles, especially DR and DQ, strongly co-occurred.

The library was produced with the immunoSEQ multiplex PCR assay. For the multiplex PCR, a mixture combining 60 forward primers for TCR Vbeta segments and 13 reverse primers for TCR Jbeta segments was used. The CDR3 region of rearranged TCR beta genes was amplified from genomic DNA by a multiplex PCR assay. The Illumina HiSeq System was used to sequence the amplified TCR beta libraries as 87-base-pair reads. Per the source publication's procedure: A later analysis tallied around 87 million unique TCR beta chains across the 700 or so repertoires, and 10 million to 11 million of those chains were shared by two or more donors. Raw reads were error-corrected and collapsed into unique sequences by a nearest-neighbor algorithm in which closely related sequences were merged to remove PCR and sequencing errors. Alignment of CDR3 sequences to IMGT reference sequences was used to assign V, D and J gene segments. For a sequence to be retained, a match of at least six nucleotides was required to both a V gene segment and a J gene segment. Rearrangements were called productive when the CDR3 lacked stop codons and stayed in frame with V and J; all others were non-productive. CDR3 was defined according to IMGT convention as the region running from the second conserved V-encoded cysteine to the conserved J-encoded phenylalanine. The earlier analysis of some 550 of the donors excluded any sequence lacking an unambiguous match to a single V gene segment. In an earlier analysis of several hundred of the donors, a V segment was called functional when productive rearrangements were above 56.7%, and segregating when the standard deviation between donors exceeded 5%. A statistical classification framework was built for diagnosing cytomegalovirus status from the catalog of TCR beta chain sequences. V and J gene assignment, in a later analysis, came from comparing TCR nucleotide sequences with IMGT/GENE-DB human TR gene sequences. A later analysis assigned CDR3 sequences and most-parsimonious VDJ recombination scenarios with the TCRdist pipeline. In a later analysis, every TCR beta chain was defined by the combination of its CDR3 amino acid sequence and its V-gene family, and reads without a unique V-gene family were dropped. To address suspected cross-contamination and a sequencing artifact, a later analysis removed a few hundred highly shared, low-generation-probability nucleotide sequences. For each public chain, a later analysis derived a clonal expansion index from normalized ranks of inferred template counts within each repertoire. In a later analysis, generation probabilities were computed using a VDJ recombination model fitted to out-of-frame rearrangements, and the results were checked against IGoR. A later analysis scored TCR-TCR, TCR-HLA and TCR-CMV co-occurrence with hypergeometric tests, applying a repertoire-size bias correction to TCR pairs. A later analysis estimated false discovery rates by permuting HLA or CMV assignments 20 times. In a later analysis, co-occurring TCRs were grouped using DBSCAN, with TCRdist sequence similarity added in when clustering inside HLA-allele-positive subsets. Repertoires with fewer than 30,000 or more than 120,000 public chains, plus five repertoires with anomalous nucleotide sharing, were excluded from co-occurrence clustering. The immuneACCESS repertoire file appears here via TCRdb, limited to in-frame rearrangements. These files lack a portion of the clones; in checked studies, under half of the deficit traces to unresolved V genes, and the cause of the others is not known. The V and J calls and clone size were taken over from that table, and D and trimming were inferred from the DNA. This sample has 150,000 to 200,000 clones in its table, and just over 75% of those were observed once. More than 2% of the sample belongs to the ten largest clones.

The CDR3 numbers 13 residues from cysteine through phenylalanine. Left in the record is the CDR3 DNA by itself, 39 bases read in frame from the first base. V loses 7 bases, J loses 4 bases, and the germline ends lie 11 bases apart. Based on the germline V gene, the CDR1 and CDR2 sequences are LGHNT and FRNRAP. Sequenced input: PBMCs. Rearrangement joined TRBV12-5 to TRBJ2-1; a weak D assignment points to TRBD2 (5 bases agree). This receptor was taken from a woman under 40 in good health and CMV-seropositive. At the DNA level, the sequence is TGTGCTAGTGTTTTAGGAGGATACAATGAGCAGTTCTTC. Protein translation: CASVLGGYNEQFF.